This passage covers 21 T cell receptor beta chains from one sample sequenced in a study of blood T cell repertoires in COVID-19 (dated by TCRdb to between 2020 and 2021). The library was built by means of the immunoSEQ multiplex PCR assay. The immuneACCESS repertoire file appears here via TCRdb, limited to in-frame rearrangements. These files lack a portion of the clones; in checked studies, under half of the deficit traces to unresolved V genes, and the cause of the others is not known. The sample includes 150,000 to 200,000 clones, with 80% to 85% observed a single time. In total, the top ten clones hold roughly 15% of the sample. Sequencing input: peripheral blood. These receptors originate from a woman in her sixties or seventies with COVID-19, enrolled during active disease.

The chain carries TRBV18 and TRBJ2-3; 9 bases are shared with TRBD2. The CDR3 consists of 14 residues. Germline-derived CDR1 and CDR2 are KGHSH and LQKENI. Trimming took 3 bases from V and 5 from J; bases not matched to a gene: 3. CDR3 DNA: TGTGCCAGCTCACCTTTAGCGGGAGAAGATACGCAGTATTTT. It codes for CASSPLAGEDTQYF.

The CDR3, as DNA: TGTGCCAGCAGCAGGGACAGGGTGAAAGGAGGGCAGTACGTC. Amino acids: CASSRDRVKGGQYV. The chain combines TRBV5-6 with TRBJ2-7; TRBD1 matches at 9 bases. The J segment lost 9 bases and the V segment lost 4 bases, leaving 11 bases of the junction unmatched. Germline CDR1 is SGHDT and CDR2 is YYEEEE. The CDR3 loop spans 14 amino acids.

CDR3 sequence reads: CASSSSTGLDSPLHF. The DNA for the CDR3 is TGTGCCAGCAGCTCATCGACAGGGTTGGATTCACCCCTCCACTTT. The chain carries TRBV7-9 and TRBJ1-6; 7 bases line up with TRBD1. CDR1 SEHNR and CDR2 FQNEAQ come from the germline V gene (reference sequence). The CDR3 extends over 15 amino acids. The V gene end was trimmed by 4 bases and the J gene end by 8 bases; junction bases not matched to a gene: 8.

The chain links TRBV10-3 to TRBJ1-2; the match to TRBD1 covers 8 bases. J lost 4 bases, V lost 3 bases, and 7 bases had no gene match. Per the germline V gene, CDR1 is ENHRY and CDR2 is SYGVKD. The length of the CDR3 is 15 residues. Here the CDR3 DNA reads TGTGCCATCAGTGAAGGTCCAGGGGGCCCCTATGGCTACACCTTC. Amino acids: CAISEGPGGPYGYTF.

The rearrangement joins TRBV11-1 to TRBJ2-1; 10 nucleotides match TRBD2. CDR1 is SGHAT and CDR2 is FQDESV in the germline V gene (reference sequence). After removal of 5 bases from V and 5 bases from J, the junction contained 9 bases not matched to a gene. This CDR3 region has 16 residues. CDR3 sequence: CASSPPTSGYNNEQFF. CDR3 DNA sequence: TGTGCCAGCAGCCCACCGACTAGCGGGTACAACAATGAGCAGTTCTTC. The full variable domain, in which reference TRBV11-1 and TRBJ2-1 provide the parts outside the CDR3, is EAEVAQSPRYKITEKSQAVAFWCDPISGHATLYWYRQILGQGPELLVQFQDESVVDDSQLPKDRFSAERLKGVDSTLKIQPAELGDSAMYLCASSPPTSGYNNEQFFGPGTRLTVL.

Turning to this clone: The DNA is left out, because the CDR3 cannot be placed on it with certainty; the CDR3 is given as TCRdb lists it. The chain employs TRBV21-1 and TRBJ2-7; the table calls TRBD1, which could not be checked here. TRBV21-1 is noted as a pseudogene. The CDR3 is 19 residues long, ends included. CDR3 amino acids: CASSNCIRGYGCSSYEQYV.

The CDR3 here is CASSASTGINSNQPQHF. The CDR3 DNA is TGTGCCAGCAGTGCTTCGACAGGAATAAATAGCAATCAGCCCCAGCATTTT. The chain has TRBV2 and TRBJ1-5, with TRBD1 as a possible D gene (6 bases). This CDR3 comprises 17 residues. V shed 4 bases and J shed 0 bases, with 16 bases lying between them. Per the germline V gene, CDR1 is SNHLY and CDR2 is FYNNEI. Filled out from reference TRBV2 and TRBJ1-5, the complete variable domain reads EPEVTQTPSHQVTQMGQEVILRCVPISNHLYFYWYRQILGQKVEFLVSFYNNEISEKSEIFDDQFSVERPDGSNFTLKIRSTKLEDSAMYFCASSASTGINSNQPQHFGDGTRLSIL.

The CDR3 DNA is TGCGCCAGCAGCTTGGAGGGGACTAGTACCGGGGAGCTGTTTTTT. This sequence encodes CASSLEGTSTGELFF. This chain links TRBV5-1 with TRBJ2-2, with 8 bases fitting TRBD2. V lost 0 bases, J lost 5 bases, and 3 bases stayed unmatched. The germline CDR1 and CDR2 sequences are SGHRS and YFSETQ. The CDR3 spans 15 residues.

The chain combines TRBV5-1 with TRBJ1-2, with 8 bases aligning to TRBD1. V trimming: 0 bases; J trimming: 4 bases; junction bases outside the gene matches: 5. Germline values: CDR1 SGHRS, CDR2 YFSETQ. This CDR3 contains 15 residues. This CDR3 reads CASSLGTGLAYGYTF. The CDR3 region has the DNA TGCGCCAGCAGCTTGGGGACAGGGTTGGCCTATGGCTACACCTTC. Together with reference TRBV5-1 and TRBJ1-2, the CDR3 gives the full variable domain: KAGVTQTPRYLIKTRGQQVTLSCSPISGHRSVSWYQQTPGQGLQFLFEYFSETQRNKGNFPGRFSGRQFSNSRSEMNVSTLELGDSALYLCASSLGTGLAYGYTFGSGTRLTVV.

V usage is TRBV30 and J usage is TRBJ1-4; TRBD1 matches at 9 bases. Germline CDR1 is GTSNPN and CDR2 is SVGIG (reference sequence). The CDR3 consists of 16 residues. V shed 2 bases, J shed 5 bases, and the junction held 9 bases outside the gene matches. The CDR3 reads CAWSTRTGGANEKLFF. The CDR3 DNA follows: TGTGCCTGGAGTACACGTACAGGGGGCGCGAATGAAAAACTGTTTTTT.

The rearrangement uses TRBV6-5 and TRBJ2-7; 8 bases agree with TRBD2. The CDR3 has 16 residues. V was clipped by 2 bases and J by 3 bases; unmatched bases: 9. Germline CDR1 is MNHEY and CDR2 is SVGAGI. The CDR3 loop reads CASSYRSSGTIYEQYF. DNA of the CDR3: TGTGCCAGCAGTTACCGGAGTAGCGGGACAATCTACGAGCAGTACTTC.

The rearrangement joins TRBV2 to TRBJ2-1, with 9 bases lining up with TRBD2. The CDR3 is 14 residues long. Germline trimming cut 8 bases from V and 8 bases from J; bases unmatched to any gene: 10. Germline loops: CDR1 SNHLY, CDR2 FYNNEI. CDR3 coding DNA: TGTGCCAGCGAAGTTAGCGGGAGTCGGGATGAGCAGTTCTTC. Protein sequence: CASEVSGSRDEQFF. The whole variable domain, filled in from reference TRBV2 and TRBJ2-1, reads EPEVTQTPSHQVTQMGQEVILRCVPISNHLYFYWYRQILGQKVEFLVSFYNNEISEKSEIFDDQFSVERPDGSNFTLKIRSTKLEDSAMYFCASEVSGSRDEQFFGPGTRLTVL.

This rearrangement joins TRBV28 to TRBJ1-6; TRBD1 matches 9 bases. The CDR3 is 15 amino acids. Germline V gives CDR1 MDHEN, CDR2 SYDVKM. With 5 bases clipped from V and 9 bases from J, the junction kept 8 bases outside the gene matches. The CDR3 reads CASSPRQGGRSPLHF. Here the CDR3 DNA reads TGTGCCAGCAGTCCCAGACAGGGGGGTCGTTCACCCCTCCACTTT.

This clone came up once. The V gene is TRBV27, the J gene TRBJ1-2; D might be TRBD1 (6 bases). The CDR3 is 14 residues long. Germline CDR1 and CDR2: MNHEY and SMNVEV (reference sequence). With 3 bases removed from V and 7 bases from J, the gap between germline ends came to 15 bases. The DNA for the CDR3 is TGTGCCAGCAGTTTCCGGGAACAGGGACGTGGCTACACCTTC. Protein product: CASSFREQGRGYTF.

V is TRBV7-9 and J is TRBJ2-3, with 8 bases aligning to TRBD2. The trim removed 4 bases at V and 12 bases at J, leaving 3 bases unmatched. The CDR3 loop spans 11 amino acids. CDR1 and CDR2 (germline): SEHNR, FQNEAQ (reference sequence). The CDR3 is CASSYGLAQYF. For the CDR3, the DNA is TGTGCCAGCAGCTACGGACTAGCTCAGTATTTT.

The chain combines TRBV5-6 with TRBJ1-1; 7 positions match TRBD1. Trimming took 0 bases from V and 5 from J; bases not matched to a gene: 10. In germline, CDR1 is SGHDT, CDR2 YYEEEE. This CDR3 comprises 16 residues. CDR3 amino acids: CASSLGQGLRGTEAFF. CDR3 nucleotide sequence: TGTGCCAGCAGCTTGGGGCAGGGGCTCAGGGGGACTGAAGCTTTCTTT.

This clone was seen a handful of times. This chain uses TRBV13 with TRBJ1-1, with 10 positions matching TRBD1. Trimming removed 6 bases from V and 4 bases from J; junction bases left unmatched: 5. The germline gives CDR1 PRHDT, CDR2 FYEKMQ (reference sequence). The CDR3 is made up of 14 amino acids. The CDR3 here is CASSSGQGGTEAFF. For the CDR3, the DNA is TGTGCCAGCAGTTCAGGACAGGGGGGCACTGAAGCTTTCTTT.

The chain links TRBV7-2 to TRBJ2-2; the D is unclear. The V end was cut by 8 bases, the J end by 5 bases, with 15 bases between. The CDR3 runs to 14 residues. Germline V gene sequence: CDR1 SGHTA, CDR2 FQGNSA. The CDR3 loop reads CASGRGVGTGELFF. Here the CDR3 DNA reads TGTGCCAGCGGCCGCGGAGTAGGAACCGGGGAGCTGTTTTTT.

The J gene is TRBJ2-3, the V gene TRBV12-5; no reliable D call. Germline values: CDR1 LGHNT, CDR2 FRNRAP. The V end lost 6 bases, the J end lost 6 bases, and 10 bases lay between the germline ends. The CDR3 is 12 amino acids. The CDR3, as DNA: TGTGCTAGTGGCACCTCCCGGGATACGCAGTATTTT. Amino acid sequence: CASGTSRDTQYF.

The rearrangement joins TRBV7-8 to TRBJ1-1; 9 nucleotides align to TRBD1. Germline CDR1 and CDR2: SGHVS and FQNEAQ. The trim removed 5 bases at V and 6 bases at J, leaving 10 bases unmatched. The CDR3 extends over 15 amino acids. In DNA form, the CDR3 reads TGTGCCAGCAGCGAAGCGGGGACAGGGAGGCCTGAAGCTTTCTTT. The encoded protein is CASSEAGTGRPEAFF.

V and J are TRBV27 and TRBJ2-7, with a weak D call TRBD1 (5 bases). The germline CDR1 and CDR2 sequences are MNHEY and SMNVEV (reference sequence). With 4 bases removed from V and 3 bases from J, the gap between germline ends came to 10 bases. This CDR3 spans 13 amino acids. CDR3 sequence (DNA): TGTGCCAGCAGTTCGATTGACAGCTACGAGCAGTACTTC. This gives the protein CASSSIDSYEQYF.